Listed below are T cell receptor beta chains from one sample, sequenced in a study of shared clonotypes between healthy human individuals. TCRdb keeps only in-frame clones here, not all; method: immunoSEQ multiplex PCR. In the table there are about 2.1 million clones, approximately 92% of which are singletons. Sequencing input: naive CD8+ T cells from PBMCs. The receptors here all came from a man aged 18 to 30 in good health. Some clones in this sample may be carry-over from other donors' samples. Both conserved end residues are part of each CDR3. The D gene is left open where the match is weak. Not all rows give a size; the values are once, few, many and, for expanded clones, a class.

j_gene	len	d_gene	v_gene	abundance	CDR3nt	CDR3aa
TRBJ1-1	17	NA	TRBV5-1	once	TGCGCCAGCAGGTTTGGGGCCCGGGAGGCCTTGAACACTGAAGCTTTCTTT	CASRFGAREALNTEAFF
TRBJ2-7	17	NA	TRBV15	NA	TGTGCCACCAGCCGCGATCGGGGCTCCCCTTGGTCCTACGAGCAGTACTTC	CATSRDRGSPWSYEQYF
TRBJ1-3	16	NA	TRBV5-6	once	TGTGCCAGCAGCTTTTTGCAGGGGAGCTCTGGAAACACCATATATTTT	CASSFLQGSSGNTIYF
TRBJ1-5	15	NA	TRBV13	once	TGTGCCAGCAGCTTAGGACAGGGTTCCAATCAGCCCCAGCATTTT	CASSLGQGSNQPQHF
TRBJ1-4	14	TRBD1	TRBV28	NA	TGTGCCAGCAGCAAACAGGGGCTCCCAGAAAAACTGTTTTTT	CASSKQGLPEKLFF
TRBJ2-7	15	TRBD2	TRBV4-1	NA	TGCGCCAGCAGCCAGGCGACTAGCGGCTTCTACGAGCAGTACTTC	CASSQATSGFYEQYF
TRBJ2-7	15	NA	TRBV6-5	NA	TGTGCCAGCAGTATCGGGTTCAGCGTTCAATACGAGCAGTACTTC	CASSIGFSVQYEQYF
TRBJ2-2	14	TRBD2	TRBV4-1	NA	TGCGCCAGCAAAATAGCGGGAGGGCGCGGGGAGCTGTTTTTT	CASKIAGGRGELFF
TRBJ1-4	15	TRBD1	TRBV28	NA	TGTGCCAGCGAACAAGACAGGGGTGAGGGAGAAAAACTGTTTTTT	CASEQDRGEGEKLFF
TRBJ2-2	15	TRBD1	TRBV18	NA	TGTGCCAGCTCACCCGGGACAGAGAACACCGGGGAGCTGTTTTTT	CASSPGTENTGELFF
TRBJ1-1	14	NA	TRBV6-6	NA	TGTGCCAGCAGTCGATCAGCAGGGAACACTGAAGCTTTCTTT	CASSRSAGNTEAFF
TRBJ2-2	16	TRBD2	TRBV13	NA	TGTGCCAGCAGCTTCGGCGGGAGGGGCGACACCGGGGAGCTGTTTTTT	CASSFGGRGDTGELFF
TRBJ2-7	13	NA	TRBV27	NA	TGTGCCAGCAGTTTAAGGTTCGGCTACGAGCAGTACTTC	CASSLRFGYEQYF
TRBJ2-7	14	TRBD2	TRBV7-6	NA	TGTGCCAGCAGCCCCGGGACTAGCGGGCCCCCCTTGAGCTTC	CASSPGTSGPPLSF
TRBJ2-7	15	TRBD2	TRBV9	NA	TGTGCCAGCAGCGCTACCGGGACTAGCCTTTACGAGCAGTACTTC	CASSATGTSLYEQYF
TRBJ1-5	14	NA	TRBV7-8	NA	TGTGCCAGCAGCTTAGAGGTTTCGTATCAGCCCCAGCATTTT	CASSLEVSYQPQHF
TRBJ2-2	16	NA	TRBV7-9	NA	TGTGCCAGCAGCTTACGCGGTAGCGGAAACACCGGGGAGCTGTTTTTT	CASSLRGSGNTGELFF
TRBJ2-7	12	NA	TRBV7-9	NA	TGTGCCAGCTCGCAAGGGAGTTACGAGCAGTACTTC	CASSQGSYEQYF
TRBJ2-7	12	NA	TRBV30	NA	TGTGCCTGGAGTTACACCACCTACGAGCAGTACTTC	CAWSYTTYEQYF
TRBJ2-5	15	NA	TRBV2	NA	TGTGCCAGCAGTGAAGCGCTCGGGGGCCAAGAGACCCAGTACTTC	CASSEALGGQETQYF
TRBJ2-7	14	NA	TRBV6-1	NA	TGTGCCAGCAGTGGCATTCCAGGCCCCCACGAGCAGTACTTC	CASSGIPGPHEQYF
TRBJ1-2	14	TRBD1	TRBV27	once	TGTGCCAGCAGTATTATGGGACAGGGCTATGGCTACACCTTC	CASSIMGQGYGYTF
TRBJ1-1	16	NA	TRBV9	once	TGTGCCAGCAGCGTAGAGTCGGGGCAGGCCAGCACTGAAGCTTTCTTT	CASSVESGQASTEAFF
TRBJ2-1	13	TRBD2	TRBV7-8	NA	TGTGCCAGTCGGACTAGCGGGAGCAATGAGCAGTTCTTC	CASRTSGSNEQFF
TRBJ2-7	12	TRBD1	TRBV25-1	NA	TGTGCCAGCAGTGGGAGGACAGGTCCTTATTACTTC	CASSGRTGPYYF
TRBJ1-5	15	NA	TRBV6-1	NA	TGTGCCAGCAGTGAAATTATAGGGGCCGATCAGCCCCAGCATTTT	CASSEIIGADQPQHF
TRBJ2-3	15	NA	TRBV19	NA	TGTGCCAGTAGTATAGGTGGAACTAGCACAGATACGCAGTATTTT	CASSIGGTSTDTQYF
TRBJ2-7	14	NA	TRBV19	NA	TGTGCCAGTAAGTCCCGCCAGGGGGGGAACGAGCAGTACTTC	CASKSRQGGNEQYF
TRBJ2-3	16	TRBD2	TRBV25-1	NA	TGTGCCAGCAGCCACCTAGCGGGAGGCTTCACAGATACGCAGTATTTT	CASSHLAGGFTDTQYF